This is a list of T cell receptor beta chains from one sample in a study of blood T cells in healthy people across ages. One entry per CDR3 protein results from TCRdb running MiXCR on the 5' RACE reads. The sample shows 1.4 million or so distinct CDR3 sequences, approximately 43% of them seen only once. Sequencing was performed on blood. Receptor source: a woman in her late teens or twenties in good health. Each CDR3 is given with its conserved first and last residue. The D gene is left open where the match is weak. Size is omitted from some rows. Given values are once, few, many or a class for expanded clones.

size	V	J	D	CDR3	DNA
-	TRBV18	TRBJ1-4	-	CTSSPDMNEKLFF	TGTACCAGCTCACCAGACATGAATGAAAAACTGTTTTTT
-	TRBV20-1	TRBJ2-7	-	CSAFSGTYEQYF	TGCAGTGCTTTTAGCGGTACCTACGAGCAGTACTTC
-	TRBV20-1	TRBJ2-7	-	CSARVPKLGYEQYF	TGCAGTGCTAGAGTCCCTAAACTAGGCTACGAGCAGTACTTC
-	TRBV3-1	TRBJ2-5	TRBD2	CASSQDSGGRETQYF	TGTGCCAGCAGCCAAGATAGCGGGGGCAGAGAGACCCAGTACTTC
-	TRBV12-3/TRBV12-4	TRBJ2-5	-	CASSYLGDGGGYGQYF	TGTGCCAGCAGTTACTTGGGGGATGGGGGTGGCTACGGGCAGTACTTC
-	TRBV6-2/TRBV6-3	TRBJ2-2	-	CASSSDWIRAGELFF	TGTGCCAGCAGTTCCGACTGGATCCGGGCCGGGGAGCTGTTTTTT
-	TRBV6-6	TRBJ2-1	-	CASSYSNAYNEQFF	TGTGCCAGCAGTTACTCGAACGCCTACAATGAGCAGTTCTTC
few	TRBV7-2	TRBJ2-1	TRBD2	CASNLAGEIDEQFF	TGTGCCAGCAACCTAGCGGGAGAGATCGATGAGCAGTTCTTC
many	TRBV18	TRBJ2-7	-	CASSPPGSYEQYF	TGTGCCAGCTCACCACCCGGATCCTACGAGCAGTACTTC
-	TRBV7-3	TRBJ2-1	TRBD2	CASSLTGLVGSDEQFF	TGTGCCAGCAGCTTAACGGGACTAGTAGGTTCCGATGAGCAGTTCTTC